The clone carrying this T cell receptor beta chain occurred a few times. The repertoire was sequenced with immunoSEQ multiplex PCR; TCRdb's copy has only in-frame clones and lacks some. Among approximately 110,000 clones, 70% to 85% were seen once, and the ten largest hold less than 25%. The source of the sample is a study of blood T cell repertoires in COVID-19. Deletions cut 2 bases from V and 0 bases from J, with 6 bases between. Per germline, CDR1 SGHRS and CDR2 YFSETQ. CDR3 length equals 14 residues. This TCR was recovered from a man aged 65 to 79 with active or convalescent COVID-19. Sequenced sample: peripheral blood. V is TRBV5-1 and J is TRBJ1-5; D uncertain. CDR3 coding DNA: TGCGCCAGCAGCTTCGGAGGTAGCAATCAGCCCCAGCATTTT. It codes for CASSFGGSNQPQHF.